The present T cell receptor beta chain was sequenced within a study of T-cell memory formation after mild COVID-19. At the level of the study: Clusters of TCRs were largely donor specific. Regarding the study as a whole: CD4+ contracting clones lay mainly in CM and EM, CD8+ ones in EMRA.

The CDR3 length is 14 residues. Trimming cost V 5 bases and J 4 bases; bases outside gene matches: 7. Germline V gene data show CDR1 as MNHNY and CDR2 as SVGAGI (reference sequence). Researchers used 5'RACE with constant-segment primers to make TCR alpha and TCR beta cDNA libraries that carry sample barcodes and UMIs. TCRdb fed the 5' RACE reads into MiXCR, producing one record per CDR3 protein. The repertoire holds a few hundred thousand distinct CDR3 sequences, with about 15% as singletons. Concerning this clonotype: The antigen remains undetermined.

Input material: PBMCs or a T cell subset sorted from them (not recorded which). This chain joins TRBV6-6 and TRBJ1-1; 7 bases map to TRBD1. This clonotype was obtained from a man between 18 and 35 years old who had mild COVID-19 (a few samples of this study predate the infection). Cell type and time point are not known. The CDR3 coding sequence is TGTGCCAGCAGTCCACAGGGGTACAGCACTGAAGCTTTCTTT. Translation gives CASSPQGYSTEAFF.